The count of the clone carrying this TCR beta chain is one. This sample is part of a study of blood T cell repertoires in COVID-19. On the study more broadly: Researchers got acute and convalescent COVID-19 samples from the United States, Italy and Spain.

Methods used by the authors: Reference gene primer amplification yielded estimated nucleated cell counts. Sequenced by immunoSEQ multiplex PCR; TCRdb stores in-frame clones only, minus some. The V and J calls and clone size come from that table; D and trimming were worked out from the DNA. The sample lists around 190,000 clones; just over 85% were seen once. Germline V gene data show CDR1 as MDHEN and CDR2 as SYDVKM. Unmatched junction bases numbered 5, after V lost 3 bases and J lost 4 bases. This CDR3 contains 16 residues. The TCR originated in a man aged 45-60 years with active or convalescent COVID-19. This chain uses TRBV28 with TRBJ2-2; 10 bases line up with TRBD1. Material: peripheral blood. The CDR3 sequence: CASSFSGQGLTGELFF. CDR3 bases: TGTGCCAGCAGTTTCTCGGGACAGGGGCTCACCGGGGAGCTGTTTTTT. Full variable domain (rest looked up from reference TRBV28 and TRBJ2-2): DVKVTQSSRYLVKRTGEKVFLECVQDMDHENMFWYRQDPGLGLRLIYFSYDVKMKEKGDIPEGYSVSREKKERFSLILESASTNQTSMYLCASSFSGQGLTGELFFGEGSRLTVL.